This TCR beta chain was observed in a study of blood T cell repertoires in COVID-19. As for the study in general: From T cells, B-cell-depleted T cells, or PBMCs came the material, which was cDNA or gDNA.

In the original processing: Reference gene primer amplification in the assay estimated nucleated cell counts. Method: immunoSEQ multiplex PCR; TCRdb's copy keeps in-frame clones and lacks some. That table is the source of V, J and clone size, and D and trimming were worked out from the DNA. This table has around 180,000 clones, 75% to 90% appearing once. The length of the CDR3 is 15 residues. Germline V gene lookup returns CDR1 MDHEN and CDR2 SYDVKM. The V and J ends lost 3 bases and 0 bases, in that order; junction bases with no gene match: 5. What was sequenced was peripheral blood. V gene TRBV28 combines with J gene TRBJ2-7; 7 bases are shared with TRBD1. The receptor was isolated from a man between 65 and 80 years old with active or convalescent COVID-19. The CDR3 reads CASSLTGTLSYEQYF. The DNA for the CDR3 is TGTGCCAGCAGTTTGACAGGGACCCTCTCCTACGAGCAGTACTTC. The whole variable domain, remainder taken from reference TRBV28 and TRBJ2-7, is DVKVTQSSRYLVKRTGEKVFLECVQDMDHENMFWYRQDPGLGLRLIYFSYDVKMKEKGDIPEGYSVSREKKERFSLILESASTNQTSMYLCASSLTGTLSYEQYFGPGTRLTVT.